The 30 T cell receptor beta chains in this list originate from one sample, sequenced in a study of blood T cell repertoires in COVID-19. TCRdb's table, derived via immunoSEQ multiplex PCR, lists solely in-frame clones and lacks some. This sample carries over 150,000 clones, about 80% of them seen once, and the ten largest clones take approximately 30%. The sequencing sample was made of peripheral blood. All receptors derive from a woman aged 60-70 years with acute or convalescent COVID-19.

The gene calls are TRBV11-3 and TRBJ1-1; the D gene is possibly TRBD1 (6 bases). V shed 8 bases and J shed 2 bases, with 12 bases lying between them. Looked up from germline, CDR1 is SGHNT and CDR2 is YENEEA. This CDR3 has 13 residues. CDR3 protein: CASSRGLNTEAFF. The CDR3 nucleotides read TGTGCCAGCTCCAGGGGCCTAAACACTGAAGCTTTCTTT.

The J gene is TRBJ2-1, the V gene TRBV30, with TRBD2 matching over 10 bases. The CDR3 consists of 14 residues. Unmatched junction bases numbered 8, after V lost 0 bases and J lost 12 bases. CDR1 and CDR2 from the germline V gene are GTSNPN and SVGIG (reference sequence). Written as DNA, the CDR3 is TGTGCCTGGAGTGTAAGCGGGGGGGGCACGACGCAGTTCTTC. Translating it yields CAWSVSGGGTTQFF.

In this sample, this clone turned up a few times. The gene calls are TRBV3-1 (or the pseudogene TRBV3-2) and TRBJ1-6; tentatively, D is TRBD1 (5 bases). Trimming stripped 1 base from V and 10 bases from J, with 11 bases between. The CDR3 spans 14 residues. Germline V CDR1 and CDR2: LGHDT, YNNKEL (reference sequence). CDR3: CASSQAGFRSPLHF. The CDR3 nucleotides are TGTGCCAGCAGCCAAGCAGGGTTTCGGTCACCCCTCCACTTT.

This clone was detected only a few times. This chain uses TRBV7-2 with TRBJ1-1, with a possible D match to TRBD1 (5 bases). Germline V lookup: CDR1 SGHTA, CDR2 FQGNSA. Trimming shortened V by 5 bases and J by 3 bases, and 13 bases separated the two germline ends. The CDR3 consists of 14 residues. CDR3 region: CASSQTAQYTEAFF. CDR3 in DNA: TGTGCCAGCAGCCAGACAGCCCAGTACACTGAAGCTTTCTTT.

The gene calls are TRBV3-1 (or the pseudogene TRBV3-2) and TRBJ2-1, with 8 bases identical to TRBD2. V dropped 4 bases and J dropped 3; count of bases not matched to a gene: 11. From germline, CDR1 is LGHDT and CDR2 YNNKEL (reference sequence). The CDR3 contains 17 residues. CDR3 bases: TGTGCCAGCAGCCCACCACAACTGCGGGGGGACTACAATGAGCAGTTCTTC. Translating it yields CASSPPQLRGDYNEQFF.

The V call is TRBV28, the J call TRBJ1-5, with 7 bases fitting TRBD1. Trimming at V came to 2 bases and at J to 7 bases, leaving 8 bases not matched to a gene. CDR1 is MDHEN, CDR2 SYDVKM, per germline. The length of the CDR3 is 15 residues. The CDR3 nucleotides read TGTGCCAGCAGTTTAAAGGGGGCATCTTGGCAGCCCCAGCATTTT. It specifies CASSLKGASWQPQHF.

This clone was counted a few times. This chain links TRBV5-1 with TRBJ2-2; tentatively, D is TRBD1 (5 bases). The germline V gene has CDR1 SGHRS and CDR2 YFSETQ. Trimming stripped 0 bases from V and 3 bases from J, with 9 bases between. This CDR3 comprises 15 residues. CDR3 DNA sequence: TGCGCCAGCAGCTTGGAGGGGCAGGACACCGGGGAGCTGTTTTTT. This gives the protein CASSLEGQDTGELFF.

The rearrangement uses TRBV28 and TRBJ1-2, with TRBD1 matching over 8 bases. Trimming at V came to 5 bases and at J to 4 bases, leaving 6 bases not matched to a gene. The CDR3 has 14 amino acids. Germline CDR1 MDHEN, CDR2 SYDVKM. This CDR3 is CASSETGGGYGYTF. The CDR3 nucleotides are TGTGCCAGCAGTGAAACAGGGGGTGGCTATGGCTACACCTTC.

This clone was seen once. The V gene is TRBV5-5, the J gene TRBJ1-2, with D hard to call. V shed 0 bases and J shed 0 bases, with 9 bases lying between them. The CDR3 is made up of 15 amino acids. CDR1 and CDR2 from the germline V gene are SGHKS and YYEKEE (reference sequence). The CDR3 loop reads CASSLGEKANYGYTF. Written as DNA, the CDR3 is TGTGCCAGCAGCTTGGGTGAGAAAGCTAACTATGGCTACACCTTC.

V and J are TRBV6-1 and TRBJ2-4, with D possibly being TRBD2 (5 bases). Germline V gene sequence: CDR1 MNHNS, CDR2 SASEGT. Deletions cut 0 bases from V and 6 bases from J, with 15 bases between. CDR3 size: 16 residues. Written as DNA, the CDR3 is TGTGCCAGCAGTGAAGCCCCGGGCCTAGCATCAAACATTCAGTACTTC. It is translated as CASSEAPGLASNIQYF.

This clone appeared once. This rearrangement joins TRBV7-9 to TRBJ2-3; 8 nucleotides match TRBD1. Per the germline V gene, CDR1 is SEHNR and CDR2 is FQNEAQ (reference sequence). V shed 7 bases and J 0 bases; nucleotides not matched to a gene: 3. This CDR3 has 14 amino acids. The CDR3 loop reads CASTRQGSTDTQYF. The CDR3 DNA reads as TGTGCCAGCACCCGACAGGGGAGCACAGATACGCAGTATTTT.

The chain joins TRBV2 to TRBJ1-1; 9 bases match TRBD1. The germline gives CDR1 SNHLY, CDR2 FYNNEI. The CDR3 is 16 residues long. J lost 3 bases, V lost 6 bases, and 11 bases had no gene match. The CDR3 is CASRRNRGREDTEAFF. CDR3 coding DNA: TGTGCCAGCAGACGGAACAGGGGGCGGGAGGACACTGAAGCTTTCTTT.

CDR3: CSVDRGYYGYTF. In nucleotides, the CDR3 is TGCAGCGTTGACAGGGGCTACTATGGCTACACCTTC. The rearrangement uses TRBV29-1 and TRBJ1-2; possible D gene TRBD1, 6 bases. Trimming pared 3 bases from V and 3 bases from J, leaving 8 bases between. From germline, CDR1 is SQVTM and CDR2 ANQGSEA. The CDR3 has 12 residues.

V usage is TRBV7-2 and J usage is TRBJ2-5; no reliable D call. Germline V lookup: CDR1 SGHTA, CDR2 FQGNSA. The CDR3 runs 14 residues. Between the trimmed V and J ends, which lost 0 bases and 4 bases, there was a span of 9 bases. CDR3 coding DNA: TGTGCCAGCAGCTTAGCTGCCTACGCAGAGACCCAGTACTTC. It yields the protein CASSLAAYAETQYF. Based on the CDR3 plus reference TRBV7-2 and TRBJ2-5, the full variable domain is GAGVSQSPSNKVTEKGKDVELRCDPISGHTALYWYRQSLGQGLEFLIYFQGNSAPDKSGLPSDRFSAERTGGSVSTLTIQRTQQEDSAVYLCASSLAAYAETQYFGPGTRLLVL.

The rearrangement uses TRBV11-2 and TRBJ1-5; 8 bases match TRBD1. This CDR3 comprises 15 residues. With V trimmed by 1 base and J by 3 bases, 2 bases remained unmatched. Germline V gene lookup returns CDR1 SGHAT and CDR2 FQNNGV. DNA for the CDR3: TGTGCCAGCAGCTTAGGGACAGGGCACAATCAGCCCCAGCATTTT. As protein: CASSLGTGHNQPQHF.

The chain is built from TRBV2 and TRBJ1-2; D unresolved. The V gene lost 3 bases and the J gene lost 7 bases, with 12 bases spanning the gap. Looked up from germline, CDR1 is SNHLY and CDR2 is FYNNEI. The CDR3 consists of 13 residues. The CDR3: CASSEEDLSGYTF. Written as DNA, the CDR3 is TGTGCCAGCAGTGAGGAGGATCTTAGTGGCTACACCTTC.

The rearrangement joins TRBV10-1 to TRBJ1-3; D gene uncertain. CDR1 WNHNN and CDR2 SYGVQD come from the germline V gene (reference sequence). The CDR3 spans 15 residues. Trimming took 0 bases from V and 0 from J, leaving 6 bases between them. The CDR3 loop is CASSESGISGNTIYF. CDR3 coding DNA: TGCGCCAGCAGTGAGTCCGGGATCTCTGGAAACACCATATATTTT.

The chain employs TRBV28 and TRBJ2-7; TRBD2 is a possible D gene (7 bases). The germline V gene encodes CDR1 MDHEN and CDR2 SYDVKM. The CDR3 spans 15 residues. Trimming left V 5 bases short and J 0 bases short, with 14 bases between. CDR3 nucleotides: TGTGCCAGCAGTACTGTGGGGGGGCGCTCCTACGAGCAGTACTTC. Its translation is CASSTVGGRSYEQYF.

The chain employs TRBV3-1 (or the pseudogene TRBV3-2) and TRBJ1-2; tentatively, D is TRBD1 (5 bases). The CDR3 contains 14 residues. V was clipped by 4 bases and J by 4 bases, with 13 bases between them. Germline V gene data show CDR1 as LGHDT and CDR2 as YNNKEL (reference sequence). The CDR3 DNA reads TGTGCCAGCAGCCGAAGTACGCAGGGCTATGGCTACACCTTC. Amino acids: CASSRSTQGYGYTF.

The chain uses TRBV25-1 and TRBJ1-4; 8 bases map to TRBD1. This CDR3 is 15 amino acids long. Germline V gene lookup returns CDR1 MGHDK and CDR2 SYGVNS. Unmatched junction bases numbered 8, after V lost 6 bases and J lost 5 bases. The CDR3 nucleotides are TGTGCCAGCAGGGCAACAGGGGGGGCGAATGAAAAACTGTTTTTT. Translated, it gives CASRATGGANEKLFF.

The chain recombines TRBV10-2 with TRBJ2-3; 8 bases are shared with TRBD2. Trimming cost V 2 bases and J 1 base; bases outside gene matches: 2. CDR1 is WSHSY and CDR2 is SAAADI in the germline V gene. The CDR3 consists of 15 residues. CDR3 sequence reads: CASSENSGGTDTQYF. DNA for the CDR3: TGCGCCAGCAGTGAGAATAGCGGGGGCACAGATACGCAGTATTTT.

The rearrangement joins TRBV11-2 to TRBJ2-7; no firm D call. From germline, CDR1 is SGHAT and CDR2 FQNNGV. V was clipped by 1 base and J by 3 bases, with 7 bases between them. The CDR3 length is 13 residues. This chain's CDR3 is CASSLVVGYEQYF. The CDR3 DNA is TGTGCCAGCAGCTTAGTTGTCGGCTACGAGCAGTACTTC.

This chain links TRBV30 with TRBJ1-2; unclear D gene. CDR1 is GTSNPN and CDR2 is SVGIG in the germline V gene (reference sequence). Deletions cut 7 bases from V and 4 bases from J, with 22 bases between. The CDR3 length is 15 residues. CDR3 amino acids: CASLLAALSGYGYTF. The CDR3 region has the DNA TGTGCCTCCCTTCTGGCGGCCCTAAGTGGCTATGGCTACACCTTC. The entire variable domain, with the rest obtained from reference TRBV30 and TRBJ1-2, is as follows: SQTIHQWPATLVQPVGSPLSLECTVEGTSNPNLYWYRQAAGRGLQLLFYSVGIGQISSEVPQNLSASRPQDRQFILSSKKLLLSDSGFYLCASLLAALSGYGYTFGSGTRLTVV.

The rearrangement uses TRBV30 and TRBJ1-3; TRBD1 is a possible D gene (5 bases). The V gene's germline CDR1 is GTSNPN and CDR2 SVGIG (reference sequence). The V end lost 5 bases, the J end lost 4 bases, and 9 bases lay between the germline ends. The CDR3 is 12 residues long. This chain's CDR3 is CAWGTTGNTIYF. The CDR3 DNA reads as TGTGCCTGGGGGACTACAGGAAACACCATATATTTT. The complete variable domain, with remaining parts taken from reference TRBV30 and TRBJ1-3, reads SQTIHQWPATLVQPVGSPLSLECTVEGTSNPNLYWYRQAAGRGLQLLFYSVGIGQISSEVPQNLSASRPQDRQFILSSKKLLLSDSGFYLCAWGTTGNTIYFGEGSWLTVV.

The V and J genes are TRBV23-1 and TRBJ1-2; 7 positions match TRBD1. TRBV23-1 is given ORF status, its function remaining uncertain. The CDR3 is 16 residues long. J was trimmed by 2 bases and V by 4 bases; bases with no gene match: 10. The CDR3 sequence is CASSLQDREINYGYTF. The CDR3 nucleotides read TGCGCCAGCAGTCTTCAAGACAGGGAGATAAACTATGGCTACACCTTC.

The rearrangement joins TRBV7-2 to TRBJ1-1; D ambiguous. The CDR3 sequence is 12 residues long. V gave up 1 base and J gave up 11 bases, with 11 bases separating them. Germline V gives CDR1 SGHTA, CDR2 FQGNSA. CDR3 bases: TGTGCCAGCAGCTTAGGCGGGATAGGGGCTTTCTTT. Amino acids: CASSLGGIGAFF.

CDR3 sequence reads: CSGKGNIQETQYF. CDR3 sequence (DNA): TGCAGCGGAAAGGGGAATATACAAGAGACCCAGTACTTC. The chain carries TRBV29-1 and TRBJ2-5, with D perhaps matching TRBD1 (5 bases). V was clipped by 7 bases and J by 2 bases, with 14 bases between them. The CDR3 length is 13 residues. Looked up from germline, CDR1 is SQVTM and CDR2 is ANQGSEA.

V and J are TRBV27 and TRBJ1-2; TRBD1 is a possible D gene (5 bases). This CDR3 region has 13 residues. Trimming shortened V by 6 bases and J by 6 bases, and 14 bases separated the two germline ends. CDR1 and CDR2 (germline): MNHEY, SMNVEV (reference sequence). The DNA for the CDR3 is TGTGCCAGCAGGGGGCCATACGAGGATGGCTACACCTTC. This codes for CASRGPYEDGYTF.

The chain links TRBV7-2 to TRBJ2-7, with 8 bases lining up with TRBD2. The V segment lost 5 bases and the J segment 3 bases; nucleotides outside the gene matches: 9. There are 15 residues in the CDR3. The germline CDR1 and CDR2 sequences are SGHTA and FQGNSA. CDR3 in amino acids: CASSPRGGRFYEQYF. CDR3 in DNA: TGTGCCAGCAGCCCCCGGGGGGGCCGTTTCTACGAGCAGTACTTC.

The chain has TRBV14 and TRBJ2-7; weak D call: TRBD1 (5 bases). This CDR3 comprises 15 residues. Germline V gives CDR1 SGHDN, CDR2 FVKESK. Trimming stripped 1 base from V and 7 bases from J, with 17 bases between. The CDR3 spells CASSQVGQGVIEQYF. The CDR3 DNA follows: TGTGCCAGCAGCCAAGTAGGGCAGGGTGTTATAGAGCAGTACTTC.